This T cell receptor (beta chain) was recovered during a study of patients and donors after allogeneic stem cell transplantation. TCRdb used MiXCR to reprocess the RT-PCR reads, holding one entry per CDR3 protein. The sample holds 400,000 to 450,000 distinct CDR3 sequences, approximately 16% seen once. Germline V gives CDR1 MNHNS, CDR2 SASEGT. Trimming pared 8 bases from V and 5 bases from J, leaving 10 bases between. CDR3 size: 12 residues. This clonotype turned up a few times. The sequence derives from a human donor who was either an allogeneic HSCT recipient or a stem cell or donor lymphocyte infusion donor (not recorded which). It is not recorded whose cells these are; they may come from a transplant donor. This chain connects TRBV6-1 to TRBJ2-1; no reliable D call. Sequencing input: blood, either unsorted or a sorted T cell fraction (not recorded which). The CDR3 bases are TGTGCCAGCTCAAAGCGAAACAATGAGCAGTTCTTC. Its translation is CASSKRNNEQFF.